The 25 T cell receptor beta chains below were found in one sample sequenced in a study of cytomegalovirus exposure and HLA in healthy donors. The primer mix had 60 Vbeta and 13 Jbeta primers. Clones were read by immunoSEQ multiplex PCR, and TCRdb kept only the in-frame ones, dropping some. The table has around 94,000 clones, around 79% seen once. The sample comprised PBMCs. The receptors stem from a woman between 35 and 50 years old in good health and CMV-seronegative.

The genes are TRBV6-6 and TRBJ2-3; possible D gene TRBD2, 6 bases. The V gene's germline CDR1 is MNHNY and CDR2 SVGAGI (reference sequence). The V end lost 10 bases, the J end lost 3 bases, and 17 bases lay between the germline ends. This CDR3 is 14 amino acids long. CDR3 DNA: TGTGCCACCGCGTTGGGGGGTCGGACAGATACGCAGTATTTT. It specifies CATALGGRTDTQYF.

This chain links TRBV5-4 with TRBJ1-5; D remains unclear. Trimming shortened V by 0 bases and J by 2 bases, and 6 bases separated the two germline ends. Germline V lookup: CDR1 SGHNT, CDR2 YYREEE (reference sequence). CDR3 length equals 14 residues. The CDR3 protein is CASSLAEGNQPQHF. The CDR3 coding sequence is TGTGCCAGCAGCTTGGCCGAGGGCAATCAGCCCCAGCATTTT.

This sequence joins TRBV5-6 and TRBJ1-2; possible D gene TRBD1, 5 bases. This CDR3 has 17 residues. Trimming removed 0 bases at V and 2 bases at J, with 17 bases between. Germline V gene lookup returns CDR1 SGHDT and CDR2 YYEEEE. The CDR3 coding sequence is TGTGCCAGCAGCTTGGCCCCCGCGGGGGTCGGAAACTATGGCTACACCTTC. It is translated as CASSLAPAGVGNYGYTF. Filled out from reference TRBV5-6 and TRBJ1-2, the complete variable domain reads DAGVTQSPTHLIKTRGQQVTLRCSPKSGHDTVSWYQQALGQGPQFIFQYYEEEERQRGNFPDRFSGHQFPNYSSELNVNALLLGDSALYLCASSLAPAGVGNYGYTFGSGTRLTVV.

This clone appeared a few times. Written as DNA, the CDR3 is TGTGCCAGCAGGAGAGGGGGCTCCTACAATGAGCAGTTCTTC. As protein: CASRRGGSYNEQFF. The chain is built from TRBV7-3 and TRBJ2-1; weak D call: TRBD1 (6 bases). V lost 6 bases, J lost 0 bases, and 9 bases lay in between. Germline V gene data show CDR1 as SGHTA and CDR2 as FQGTGA. The CDR3 covers 14 residues. Combining the CDR3 with reference TRBV7-3 and TRBJ2-1 gives the whole variable domain GAGVSQTPSNKVTEKGKYVELRCDPISGHTALYWYRQSLGQGPEFLIYFQGTGAADDSGLPNDRFFAVRPEGSVSTLKIQRTERGDSAVYLCASRRGGSYNEQFFGPGTRLTVL.

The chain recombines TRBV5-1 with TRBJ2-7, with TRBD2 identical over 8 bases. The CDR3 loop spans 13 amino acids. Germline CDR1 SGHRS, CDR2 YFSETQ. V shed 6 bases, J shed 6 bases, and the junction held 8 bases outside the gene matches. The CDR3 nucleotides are TGCGCCAGCAATAACCGGGGGGGCGGCGAGCAGTACTTC. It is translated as CASNNRGGGEQYF. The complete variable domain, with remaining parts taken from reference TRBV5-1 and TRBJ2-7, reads KAGVTQTPRYLIKTRGQQVTLSCSPISGHRSVSWYQQTPGQGLQFLFEYFSETQRNKGNFPGRFSGRQFSNSRSEMNVSTLELGDSALYLCASNNRGGGEQYFGPGTRLTVT.

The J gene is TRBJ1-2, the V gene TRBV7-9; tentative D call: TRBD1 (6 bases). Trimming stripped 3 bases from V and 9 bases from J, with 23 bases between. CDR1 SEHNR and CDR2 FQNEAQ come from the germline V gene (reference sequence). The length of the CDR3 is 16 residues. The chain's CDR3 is CASSFPTSRGIWSYTF. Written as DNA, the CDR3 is TGTGCCAGCAGCTTCCCGACCTCCAGGGGCATATGGAGCTACACCTTC.

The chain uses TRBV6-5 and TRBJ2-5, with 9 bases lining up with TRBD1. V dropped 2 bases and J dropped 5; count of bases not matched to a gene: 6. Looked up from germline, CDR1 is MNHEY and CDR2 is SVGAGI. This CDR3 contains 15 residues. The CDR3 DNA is TGTGCCAGCAGTTACGGGACAGGGCTGCGGGAGACCCAGTACTTC. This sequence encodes CASSYGTGLRETQYF.

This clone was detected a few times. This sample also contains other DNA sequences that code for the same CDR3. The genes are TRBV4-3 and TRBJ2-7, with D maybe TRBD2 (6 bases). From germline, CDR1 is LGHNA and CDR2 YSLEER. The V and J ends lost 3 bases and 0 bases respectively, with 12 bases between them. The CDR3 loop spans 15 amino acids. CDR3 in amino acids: CASSQDGGSSYEQYF. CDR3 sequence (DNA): TGCGCCAGCAGCCAGGACGGGGGTAGCTCCTACGAGCAGTACTTC.

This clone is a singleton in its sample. CDR3 amino acids: CASSLSGNGLREQYF. The CDR3 nucleotides read TGTGCCAGCAGCTTGTCAGGGAATGGGCTAAGGGAGCAGTACTTC. The chain recombines TRBV5-5 with TRBJ2-7; maybe TRBD1 (5 bases). The CDR3 runs 15 residues. The germline gives CDR1 SGHKS, CDR2 YYEKEE (reference sequence). V was cut by 1 base and J by 7 bases, with 18 bases left in between.

Here the CDR3 DNA reads TGTGCCTGGAACAGGGGGCGTTCACCCCTCCACTTT. This codes for CAWNRGRSPLHF. The chain joins TRBV30 to TRBJ1-6; 9 bases line up with TRBD1. The CDR3 has 12 residues. Germline CDR1 is GTSNPN and CDR2 is SVGIG (reference sequence). After removal of 4 bases from V and 9 bases from J, the junction contained 1 base not matched to a gene.

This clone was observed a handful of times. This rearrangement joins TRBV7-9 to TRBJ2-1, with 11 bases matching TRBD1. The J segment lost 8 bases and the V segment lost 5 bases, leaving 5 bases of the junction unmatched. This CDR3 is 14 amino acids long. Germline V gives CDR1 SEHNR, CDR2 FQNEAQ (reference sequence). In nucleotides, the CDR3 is TGTGCCAGCAGCCGGCGGACAGGGGGCGATGAGCAGTTCTTC. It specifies CASSRRTGGDEQFF.

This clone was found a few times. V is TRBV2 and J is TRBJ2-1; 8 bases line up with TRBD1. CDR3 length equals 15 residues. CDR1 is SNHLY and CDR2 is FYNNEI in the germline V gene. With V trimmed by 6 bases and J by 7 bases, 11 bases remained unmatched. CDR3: CASSLRTGSSNEQFF. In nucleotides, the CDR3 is TGTGCCAGCAGCCTGAGGACAGGGTCGTCAAATGAGCAGTTCTTC.

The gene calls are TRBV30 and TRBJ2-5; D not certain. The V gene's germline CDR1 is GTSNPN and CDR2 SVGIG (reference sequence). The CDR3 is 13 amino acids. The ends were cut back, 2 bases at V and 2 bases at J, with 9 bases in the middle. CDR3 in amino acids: CAWSRSDQETQYF. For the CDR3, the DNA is TGTGCCTGGAGTAGAAGCGATCAAGAGACCCAGTACTTC.

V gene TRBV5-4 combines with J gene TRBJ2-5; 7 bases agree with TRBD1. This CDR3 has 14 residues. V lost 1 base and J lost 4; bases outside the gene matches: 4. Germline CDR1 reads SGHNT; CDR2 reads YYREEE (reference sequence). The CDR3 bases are TGTGCCAGCAGCTTGAGACAGGGCGCAGAGACCCAGTACTTC. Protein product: CASSLRQGAETQYF.

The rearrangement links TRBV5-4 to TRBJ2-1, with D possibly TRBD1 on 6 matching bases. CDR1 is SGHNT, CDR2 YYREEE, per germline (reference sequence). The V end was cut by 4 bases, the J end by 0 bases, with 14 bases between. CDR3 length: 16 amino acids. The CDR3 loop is CASSEGVGNSYNEQFF. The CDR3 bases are TGTGCCAGCAGCGAGGGGGTGGGGAACTCCTACAATGAGCAGTTCTTC.

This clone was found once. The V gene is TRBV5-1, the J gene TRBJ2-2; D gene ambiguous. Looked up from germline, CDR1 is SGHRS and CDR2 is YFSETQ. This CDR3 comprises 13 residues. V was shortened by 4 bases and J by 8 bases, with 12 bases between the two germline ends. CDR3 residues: CASSPGLPGELFF. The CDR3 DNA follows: TGCGCCAGCAGCCCCGGGTTACCAGGGGAGCTGTTTTTT.

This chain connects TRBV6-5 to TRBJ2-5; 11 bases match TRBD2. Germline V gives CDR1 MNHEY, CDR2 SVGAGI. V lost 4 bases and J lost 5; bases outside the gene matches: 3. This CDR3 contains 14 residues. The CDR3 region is CASSWSSGGETQYF. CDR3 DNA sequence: TGTGCCAGCAGTTGGTCTAGCGGGGGGGAGACCCAGTACTTC.

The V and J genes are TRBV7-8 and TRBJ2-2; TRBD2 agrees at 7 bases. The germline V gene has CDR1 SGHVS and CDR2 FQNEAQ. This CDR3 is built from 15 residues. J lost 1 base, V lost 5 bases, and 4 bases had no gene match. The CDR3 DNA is TGTGCCAGCAGCATAAGGGAGGGGAACACCGGGGAGCTGTTTTTT. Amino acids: CASSIREGNTGELFF. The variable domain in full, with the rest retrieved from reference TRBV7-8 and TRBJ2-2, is GAGVSQSPRYKVAKRGQDVALRCDPISGHVSLFWYQQALGQGPEFLTYFQNEAQLDKSGLPSDRFFAERPEGSVSTLKIQRTQQEDSAVYLCASSIREGNTGELFFGEGSRLTVL.

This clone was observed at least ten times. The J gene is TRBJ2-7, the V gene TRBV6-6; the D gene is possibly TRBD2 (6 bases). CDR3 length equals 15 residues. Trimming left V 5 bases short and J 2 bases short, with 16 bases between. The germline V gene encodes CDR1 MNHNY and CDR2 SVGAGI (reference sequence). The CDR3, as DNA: TGTGCCAGCAGTCGGGGCGCGGGAATCACCTACGAGCAGTACTTC. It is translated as CASSRGAGITYEQYF.

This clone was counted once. The CDR3 region is CASSQESGTGVLGIYGYTF. DNA of the CDR3: TGCGCCAGCAGCCAAGAATCCGGGACAGGGGTCCTAGGAATCTATGGCTACACCTTC. The chain links TRBV4-1 to TRBJ1-2; 10 bases align to TRBD1. The CDR3 totals 19 residues. Looked up from germline, CDR1 is MGHRA and CDR2 is YSYEKL. Trimming took 0 bases from V and 4 from J; bases not matched to a gene: 14.

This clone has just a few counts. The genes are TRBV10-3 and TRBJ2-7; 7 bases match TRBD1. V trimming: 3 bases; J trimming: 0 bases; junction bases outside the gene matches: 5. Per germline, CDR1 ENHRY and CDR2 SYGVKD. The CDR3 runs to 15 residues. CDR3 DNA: TGTGCCATCAGTGACCGGGACAGTTCCTCCTACGAGCAGTACTTC. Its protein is CAISDRDSSSYEQYF.

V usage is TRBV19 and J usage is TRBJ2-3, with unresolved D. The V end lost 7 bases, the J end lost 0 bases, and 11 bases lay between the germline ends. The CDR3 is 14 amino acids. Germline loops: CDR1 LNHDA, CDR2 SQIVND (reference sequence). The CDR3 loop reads CASKSIDSTDTQYF. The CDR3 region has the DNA TGTGCCAGTAAGAGTATCGATAGCACAGATACGCAGTATTTT.

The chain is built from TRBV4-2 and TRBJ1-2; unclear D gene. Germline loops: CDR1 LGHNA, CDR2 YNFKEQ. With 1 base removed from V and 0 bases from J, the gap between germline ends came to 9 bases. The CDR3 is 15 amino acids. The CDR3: CASSQAGRTNYGYTF. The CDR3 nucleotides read TGTGCCAGCAGCCAAGCAGGCAGAACTAACTATGGCTACACCTTC.

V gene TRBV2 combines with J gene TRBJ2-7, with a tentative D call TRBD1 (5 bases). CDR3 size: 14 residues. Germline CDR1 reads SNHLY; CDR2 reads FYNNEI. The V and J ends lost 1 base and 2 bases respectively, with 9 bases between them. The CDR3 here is CASSEEAGPYEQYF. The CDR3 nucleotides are TGTGCCAGCAGTGAAGAGGCAGGGCCCTACGAGCAGTACTTC.

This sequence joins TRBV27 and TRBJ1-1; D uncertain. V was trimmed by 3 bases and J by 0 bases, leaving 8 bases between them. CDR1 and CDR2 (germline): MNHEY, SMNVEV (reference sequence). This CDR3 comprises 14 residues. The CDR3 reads CASSFPEMNTEAFF. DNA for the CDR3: TGTGCCAGCAGTTTCCCAGAAATGAACACTGAAGCTTTCTTT.